This section outlines one TCR beta chain sequence together with its context. This sample was included in a study of blood T cell repertoires in COVID-19. Whole-study context: Some COVID-19 samples were acute and others convalescent; all came from the United States, Italy and Spain. T cells, B-cell-depleted T cells, or PBMCs supplied cDNA or gDNA.

In the authors' methods: By means of reference gene primer amplification, nucleated cell counts were estimated. Measured with immunoSEQ multiplex PCR; TCRdb has only the in-frame clones, and not every one. The DNA was the basis for D and trimming; V, J and clone size are from that table. Of 90,000 to 100,000 clones listed, 81% are singletons. Germline CDR1 reads MNHEY; CDR2 reads SVGAGI. The CDR3 is 15 amino acids. With 6 bases clipped from V and 1 base from J, the junction kept 6 bases outside the gene matches. The clonotype comes from a woman of 80 years or more with acute or convalescent COVID-19. This chain connects TRBV6-5 to TRBJ1-1; 9 nucleotides agree with TRBD1. Sequencing input: peripheral blood. The CDR3: CASRMGTGTNTEAFF. The CDR3 DNA reads as TGTGCCAGCAGGATGGGGACAGGGACGAACACTGAAGCTTTCTTT.